One sample yielded the 30 T cell receptor beta chains listed below, sequenced in a study of lung T cells in sarcoidosis with Löfgren's syndrome. In TCRdb, the reads were re-called with MiXCR into one record per CDR3 protein. This sample has 3,000 to 3,500 distinct CDR3 sequences, with about 17% found just once. The sample comprised CD4+ T cells from bronchoalveolar lavage. The receptors were sampled from a human donor with sarcoidosis (Löfgren's syndrome or another form), or a control subject (not recorded which).

On this clonotype: A much more abundant neighbour one base away suggests this may be a read error. The chain recombines TRBV18 with TRBJ2-7, with D maybe TRBD1 (5 bases). This CDR3 is 15 amino acids long. CDR1 KGHSH and CDR2 LQKENI come from the germline V gene. CDR3 DNA sequence: TGTGCCAGCTCACCACGCTCAGGGCGCTCCTACGGGCAGTACTTC. Its translation is CASSPRSGRSYGQYF.

On this clonotype itself: A much larger clone lies one base from this, so it may be a read error. This chain joins TRBV5-4 and TRBJ2-1, with D maybe TRBD2 (5 bases). V was pared by 4 bases and J by 4 bases, with 15 bases between. In germline, CDR1 is SGHNT, CDR2 YYREEE (reference sequence). This CDR3 spans 15 amino acids. The CDR3 protein is CASSPPDYPYNEQFF. The CDR3 nucleotides read TGTGCCAGCAGCCCACCAGACTACCCTTACAATGAGCAGTTCTTC.

The table lists this clonotype with many counts. This chain connects TRBV7-9 to TRBJ2-3, with TRBD1 as a possible D gene (6 bases). The V and J ends lost 2 bases and 3 bases respectively, with 6 bases between them. The CDR3 extends over 13 amino acids. CDR1 is SEHNR and CDR2 is FQNEAQ in the germline V gene (reference sequence). Written as DNA, the CDR3 is TGTGCCAGCAGCTTACAGGGGACAGATACGCAGTATTTT. Amino acid sequence: CASSLQGTDTQYF. The full variable domain, its missing parts supplied by reference TRBV7-9 and TRBJ2-3, is DTGVSQNPRHKITKRGQNVTFRCDPISEHNRLYWYRQTLGQGPEFLTYFQNEAQLEKSRLLSDRFSAERPKGSFSTLEIQRTEQGDSAMYLCASSLQGTDTQYFGPGTRLTVL.

Relative to its sample, this clonotype is large. The chain joins TRBV4-2 to TRBJ2-3, with a possible D match to TRBD1 (5 bases). This CDR3 comprises 15 residues. V shed 5 bases and J shed 0 bases, with 12 bases lying between them. The germline CDR1 and CDR2 sequences are LGHNA and YNFKEQ. The CDR3 region has the DNA TGTGCCAGCAGCTCGACAGAAATCAGCACAGATACGCAGTATTTT. Its translation is CASSSTEISTDTQYF.

This clonotype was observed a few times. CDR3 sequence: CASSQGQVSYEQYV. CDR3 nucleotide sequence: TGTGCCAGCTCACAAGGACAGGTCTCCTACGAGCAGTACGTC. The chain joins TRBV18 to TRBJ2-7, with 7 nucleotides matching TRBD1. Unmatched junction bases numbered 3, after V lost 4 bases and J lost 0 bases. Germline CDR1 is KGHSH and CDR2 is LQKENI. CDR3 length equals 14 residues.

V and J are TRBV3-1 and TRBJ1-1; D remains ambiguous. Germline V lookup: CDR1 LGHDT, CDR2 YNNKEL (reference sequence). V lost 1 base to trimming and J lost 11 bases, with 11 bases between them. This CDR3 spans 12 amino acids. The CDR3 bases are TGTGCCAGCAGCCAAGGATCGTCGAGCGCTTTCTTT. As protein: CASSQGSSSAFF.

This clonotype showed up many times. The chain links TRBV12-3 or TRBV12-4 to TRBJ2-2; D uncertain. The V end lost 3 bases, the J end lost 7 bases, and 9 bases lay between the germline ends. The CDR3 consists of 13 residues. The CDR3 bases are TGTGCCAGCAGTTTTACCGGCTTCGGGGAGCTGTTTTTT. This translates into CASSFTGFGELFF.

With regard to this clonotype: A junction end diverges from the germline sequence, so it may reflect a read error. The CDR3, as DNA: TGTGCCAGCAGTGTGACAGGGCTGGCCGGGGAGCTGCTTTTT. The encoded protein is CASSVTGLAGELLF. This rearrangement joins TRBV2 to TRBJ2-2, with TRBD1 matching over 7 bases. The V gene's germline CDR1 is SNHLY and CDR2 FYNNEI. The CDR3 is 14 residues long.

By sample fraction, this clonotype is medium-sized. The chain uses TRBV6-2 or TRBV6-3 and TRBJ2-1; TRBD1 or TRBD2 may be the D gene (5 bases each). There are 19 residues in the CDR3. CDR1 and CDR2 (germline): MNHEY, SVGEGT. The V end was cut by 6 bases, the J end by 0 bases, with 24 bases between. CDR3 sequence (DNA): TGTGCCAGCAGGCGAACCGGGACCACCAGGCTTAGCTCCTACAATGAGCAGTTCTTC. Protein: CASRRTGTTRLSSYNEQFF.

Judged by abundance, this clonotype is medium-sized. This sequence joins TRBV2 and TRBJ1-2; the D gene is possibly TRBD1 (5 bases). The V end was cut by 8 bases, the J end by 2 bases, with 9 bases between. Germline-derived CDR1 and CDR2 are SNHLY and FYNNEI. There are 12 residues in the CDR3. CDR3 bases: TGTGCCAGCTCACAGGAAAACTATGGCTACACCTTC. Encoded protein: CASSQENYGYTF.

This clonotype counts as medium-sized. The chain combines TRBV5-5 with TRBJ2-3, with D maybe TRBD2 (5 bases). Trimming removed 1 base at V and 0 bases at J, with 9 bases between. There are 15 residues in the CDR3. Germline-derived CDR1 and CDR2 are SGHKS and YYEKEE (reference sequence). DNA for the CDR3: TGTGCCAGCAGCTTGAACAGCGGTAGCACAGATACGCAGTATTTT. It specifies CASSLNSGSTDTQYF.

The chain uses TRBV18 and TRBJ2-7; the D gene could be TRBD1 or TRBD2 (5 bases each). The CDR3 length is 14 residues. V gave up 7 bases and J gave up 3 bases, with 16 bases separating them. Germline V CDR1 and CDR2: KGHSH, LQKENI. CDR3 residues: CASLPGTVDYEQYF. CDR3 sequence (DNA): TGTGCCAGCTTACCTGGGACGGTAGACTACGAGCAGTACTTC.

Within the sample, this clonotype is medium-sized (0.01 to 0.1%). V gene TRBV24-1 combines with J gene TRBJ2-5, with 7 bases aligning to TRBD2. The CDR3 is 15 amino acids. V was clipped by 4 bases and J by 0 bases; unmatched bases: 4. Germline CDR1 and CDR2: KGHDR and SFDVKD. For the CDR3, the DNA is TGTGCCACCAGTGACCCAACTAGCGACCAAGAGACCCAGTACTTC. It yields the protein CATSDPTSDQETQYF.

This clonotype is medium-sized by share. This chain links TRBV2 with TRBJ1-1, with a tentative D call TRBD1 (5 bases). Germline loops: CDR1 SNHLY, CDR2 FYNNEI. The CDR3 sequence is 13 residues long. Trimming cost V 5 bases and J 7 bases, with 14 bases left between them. CDR3 sequence reads: CASSLFGGYEAFF. DNA of the CDR3: TGTGCCAGCAGTCTCTTCGGGGGGTATGAAGCTTTCTTT.

A few counts support this clonotype. A much larger clone differs from this one at a single base, so this may be a read error. The genes are TRBV20-1 and TRBJ2-7; 8 bases align to TRBD1. From germline, CDR1 is DFQATT and CDR2 SNEGSKA (reference sequence). V was pared by 0 bases and J by 5 bases, with 9 bases of the junction left unmatched. This CDR3 has 15 residues. CDR3 coding DNA: TGCAGTGCTAGAGATCCCCCAGGGGGCACCGACGAGCAGTACTTC. Amino acids: CSARDPPGGTDEQYF.

This clonotype appeared a few times. One base away lies a much larger clone, so this may be a sequencing read error. The chain carries TRBV7-9 and TRBJ1-6, with D unresolved. V lost 1 base to trimming and J lost 4 bases, with 5 bases between them. Germline lookup yields CDR1 SEHNR and CDR2 FQNEAQ (reference sequence). CDR3 size: 14 residues. CDR3 sequence (DNA): TGTGCCAGCAGCTTAGATCAATATAATTCACCCCTCCACTTT. This codes for CASSLDQYNSPLHF.

As for this clonotype: Sequence at one end of the junction differs from germline and may be a read error. The rearrangement uses TRBV4-2 and TRBJ2-4; 10 bases are shared with TRBD2. CDR1 and CDR2 from the germline V gene are LGHNA and YNFKEQ. The length of the CDR3 is 19 residues. CDR3 sequence: CASSQGEASGSLAKDIQYF. The CDR3 DNA is TGTGCCAGCAGCCAGGGCGAGGCTAGCGGGAGTTTGGCCAAAGACATTCAGTACTTC.

In its sample, this clonotype ranks as medium-sized. J is TRBJ2-1 and V is TRBV7-3, with a weak D call TRBD1 (5 bases). Deletions cut 5 bases from V and 8 bases from J, with 13 bases between. CDR3 length: 13 amino acids. CDR1 is SGHTA and CDR2 is FQGTGA in the germline V gene. CDR3: CASSVAWGDEQFF. The CDR3 bases are TGTGCCAGCAGCGTGGCCTGGGGCGATGAGCAGTTCTTC.

This chain links TRBV24-1 with TRBJ1-4; 9 bases line up with TRBD1. The CDR3 length is 16 residues. Germline V lookup: CDR1 KGHDR, CDR2 SFDVKD. With 4 bases clipped from V and 0 bases from J, the junction kept 2 bases outside the gene matches. The CDR3 protein is CATSDGTGTTNEKLFF. Written as DNA, the CDR3 is TGTGCCACCAGTGACGGGACAGGGACAACTAATGAAAAACTGTTTTTT.

About this clonotype itself: Germline is not matched at one junction end, which may reflect a read error. The chain carries TRBV20-1 and TRBJ2-3; D tentatively fits TRBD1 or TRBD2 (5 bases each). The CDR3 is made up of 12 amino acids. CDR1 DFQATT and CDR2 SNEGSKA come from the germline V gene (reference sequence). The CDR3 is CSAGTMGRTRYF. The CDR3 coding sequence is TGCAGTGCTGGGACCATGGGGCGTACGCGGTATTTT.

By frequency in the sample, this clonotype is medium-sized. The chain couples TRBV7-9 to TRBJ1-1, with D tentatively TRBD1 (6 bases). Germline lookup yields CDR1 SEHNR and CDR2 FQNEAQ (reference sequence). CDR3 length equals 14 residues. Trimming shortened V by 4 bases and J by 3 bases, and 12 bases separated the two germline ends. CDR3 protein: CASSWGGSDTEAFF. For the CDR3, the DNA is TGTGCCAGCAGCTGGGGGGGCTCGGACACTGAAGCTTTCTTT.

Ten or more counts support this clonotype. The chain links TRBV7-9 to TRBJ1-2; TRBD1 aligns across 9 bases. CDR3 length: 15 amino acids. Germline V CDR1 and CDR2: SEHNR, FQNEAQ (reference sequence). Trimming at V came to 4 bases and at J to 4 bases, leaving 7 bases not matched to a gene. In nucleotides, the CDR3 is TGTGCCAGCAGCTCGGACAGGGGAAGTAGCTATGGCTACACCTTC. Protein: CASSSDRGSSYGYTF. The full variable domain, with the rest looked up from reference TRBV7-9 and TRBJ1-2, is DTGVSQNPRHKITKRGQNVTFRCDPISEHNRLYWYRQTLGQGPEFLTYFQNEAQLEKSRLLSDRFSAERPKGSFSTLEIQRTEQGDSAMYLCASSSDRGSSYGYTFGSGTRLTVV.

By share, this clonotype ranks as medium-sized. The chain uses TRBV12-3 or TRBV12-4 and TRBJ1-2; D gene unclear. The germline V and J ends were trimmed by 6 bases and 8 bases, with 13 bases remaining between them. The CDR3 sequence is 12 residues long. DNA for the CDR3: TGTGCCAGCAGACCTCTCTCGTCGGGCTACACCTTC. It translates to CASRPLSSGYTF.

This clonotype was observed at least ten times. The chain couples TRBV11-2 to TRBJ2-1; TRBD1 matches at 7 bases. There are 12 residues in the CDR3. CDR1 and CDR2 (germline): SGHAT, FQNNGV. The junction had 4 bases not matched to a gene; V was cut back by 4 bases and J by 10 bases. CDR3 DNA sequence: TGTGCCAGCAGCTATGACAGGGACGAGCAGTTCTTC. Translated, it gives CASSYDRDEQFF.

In its sample, this clonotype is medium-sized (0.01 to 0.1%). The chain recombines TRBV7-9 with TRBJ1-4, with D maybe TRBD1 (5 bases). The V end was cut by 5 bases, the J end by 5 bases, with 15 bases between. The CDR3 totals 15 residues. The germline gives CDR1 SEHNR, CDR2 FQNEAQ (reference sequence). DNA of the CDR3: TGTGCCAGCAGCGGAGGGGCAGGTTCCAATGAAAAACTGTTTTTT. Translation: CASSGGAGSNEKLFF.

As for this clonotype: Being one base from a much bigger clone, this may be a read error. The chain has TRBV29-1 and TRBJ1-1; the D is unclear. Germline CDR1 SQVTM, CDR2 ANQGSEA. This CDR3 has 12 amino acids. DNA for the CDR3: TGCGGCGTCTCGGCAGCTAACACTGAAGCTTTCTTT. It is translated as CGVSAANTEAFF.

The genes are TRBV2 and TRBJ1-3; D uncertain. Germline V gene sequence: CDR1 SNHLY, CDR2 FYNNEI. This CDR3 is 14 amino acids long. The V end lost 5 bases, the J end lost 3 bases, and 11 bases lay between the germline ends. CDR3 loop: CASSTRAIGNTIYF. Written as DNA, the CDR3 is TGTGCCAGCAGTACCCGGGCGATTGGAAACACCATATATTTT.

This clonotype was detected a few times. The chain's CDR3 is CAIRPGQGNPLHF. The CDR3 nucleotides read TGTGCCATCAGGCCGGGACAGGGCAATCCCCTCCACTTT. The genes are TRBV10-3 and TRBJ1-6; 9 bases line up with TRBD1. Per germline, CDR1 ENHRY and CDR2 SYGVKD. The CDR3 length is 13 residues. V trimming: 6 bases; J trimming: 13 bases; junction bases outside the gene matches: 7.

This clonotype was detected a few times. The chain carries TRBV7-2 and TRBJ1-2; D unclear. From germline, CDR1 is SGHTA and CDR2 FQGNSA. The CDR3 contains 14 residues. The V gene lost 5 bases and the J gene lost 0 bases, with 10 bases spanning the gap. The CDR3 protein is CASSPGGTNYGYTF. CDR3 in DNA: TGTGCCAGCAGCCCTGGCGGAACTAACTATGGCTACACCTTC.

This clonotype was counted only a few times. The chain carries TRBV12-3 or TRBV12-4 and TRBJ1-1, with 7 bases identical to TRBD1. This CDR3 has 13 amino acids. The ends lost 7 bases at V and 5 bases at J; junction bases unmatched: 7. The CDR3 nucleotides are TGTGCCAGCACCCCTCAGGGGGGGACTGAAGCTTTCTTT. Its translation is CASTPQGGTEAFF.